This T cell receptor (beta chain) appears in the sequencing data of a study of early T cells in non-severe SARS-CoV-2 infection. Study information: RNA in bulk from unsorted whole blood was sequenced, and chains were unpaired.

Whole-study results and caveats: Database matching using VDJdb favored anti-spike CD8 responses, with private and CD4 specificities left missing.

The germline gives CDR1 SQVTM, CDR2 ANQGSEA. CDR3 length: 13 residues. Deletions cut 3 bases from V and 1 base from J, with 10 bases between. There are many counts of this clonotype. Its antigen is not known. Individual cDNA molecules received unique molecular identifiers. A single record per CDR3 protein comes from TCRdb applying MiXCR to the 5' RACE reads. In the table there are almost 30,000 distinct CDR3 sequences, about 5% of which are singletons. The sequence came from an adult who was a healthcare worker with PCR-confirmed SARS-CoV-2 infection or an uninfected control (not recorded which). The rearrangement joins TRBV29-1 to TRBJ2-7; D gene uncertain. Sample: whole blood. CDR3 DNA sequence: TGCAGCGTTGAGTCAGGAAGGTCCTACGAGCAGTACTTC. This encodes CSVESGRSYEQYF.